One T cell receptor beta chain is described in this entry. Between the trimmed V and J ends, which lost 7 bases and 9 bases, there was a span of 13 bases. This CDR3 is 12 amino acids long. The germline CDR1 and CDR2 sequences are SNHLY and FYNNEI. The data belong to a study of cytomegalovirus exposure and HLA in healthy donors. PCR involved 60 Vbeta and 13 Jbeta primers. TCRdb's copy holds only in-frame clones and misses some; the assay was immunoSEQ multiplex PCR. Here the sample spans more than 150,000 clones, over 70% being singletons. The source is a man younger than 35 in good health and CMV-seronegative. V gene TRBV2 combines with J gene TRBJ2-1, with D unclear. The sample was PBMCs. CDR3 protein: CASTPFTGEQFF. The DNA for the CDR3 is TGTGCCAGCACCCCTTTCACCGGTGAGCAGTTCTTC.